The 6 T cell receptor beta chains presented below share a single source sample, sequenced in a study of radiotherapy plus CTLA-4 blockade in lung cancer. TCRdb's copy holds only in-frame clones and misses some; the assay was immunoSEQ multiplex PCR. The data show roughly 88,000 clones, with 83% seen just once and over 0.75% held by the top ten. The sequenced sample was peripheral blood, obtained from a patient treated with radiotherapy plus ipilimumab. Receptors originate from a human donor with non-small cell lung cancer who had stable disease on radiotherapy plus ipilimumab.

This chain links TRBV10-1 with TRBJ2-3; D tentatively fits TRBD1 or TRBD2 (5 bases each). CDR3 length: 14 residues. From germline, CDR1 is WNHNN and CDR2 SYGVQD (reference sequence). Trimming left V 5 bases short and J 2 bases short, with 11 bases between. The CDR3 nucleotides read TGCGCCAGCAGTCTCCGGGACCCCACAGATACGCAGTATTTT. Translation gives CASSLRDPTDTQYF.

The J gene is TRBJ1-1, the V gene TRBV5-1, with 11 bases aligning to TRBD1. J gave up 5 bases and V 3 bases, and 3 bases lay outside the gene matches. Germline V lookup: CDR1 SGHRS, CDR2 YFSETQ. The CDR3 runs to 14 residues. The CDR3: CASSSGQGGTEAFF. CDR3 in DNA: TGCGCCAGCAGCTCGGGACAGGGGGGTACTGAAGCTTTCTTT. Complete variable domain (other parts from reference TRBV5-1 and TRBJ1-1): KAGVTQTPRYLIKTRGQQVTLSCSPISGHRSVSWYQQTPGQGLQFLFEYFSETQRNKGNFPGRFSGRQFSNSRSEMNVSTLELGDSALYLCASSSGQGGTEAFFGQGTRLTVV.

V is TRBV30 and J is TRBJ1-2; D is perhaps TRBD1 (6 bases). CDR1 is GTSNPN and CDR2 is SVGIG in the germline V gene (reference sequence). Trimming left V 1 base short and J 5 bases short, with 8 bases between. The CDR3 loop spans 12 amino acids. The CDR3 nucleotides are TGTGCCTGGAGTGGACAGGTTTATGGCTACACCTTC. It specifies CAWSGQVYGYTF. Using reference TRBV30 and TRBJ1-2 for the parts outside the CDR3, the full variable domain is SQTIHQWPATLVQPVGSPLSLECTVEGTSNPNLYWYRQAAGRGLQLLFYSVGIGQISSEVPQNLSASRPQDRQFILSSKKLLLSDSGFYLCAWSGQVYGYTFGSGTRLTVV.

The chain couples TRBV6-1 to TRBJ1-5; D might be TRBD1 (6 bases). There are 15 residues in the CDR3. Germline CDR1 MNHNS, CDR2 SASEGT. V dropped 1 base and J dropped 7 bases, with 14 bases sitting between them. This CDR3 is CASSEERGLGQPQHF. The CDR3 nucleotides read TGTGCCAGCAGTGAAGAGAGGGGGTTAGGGCAGCCCCAGCATTTT.

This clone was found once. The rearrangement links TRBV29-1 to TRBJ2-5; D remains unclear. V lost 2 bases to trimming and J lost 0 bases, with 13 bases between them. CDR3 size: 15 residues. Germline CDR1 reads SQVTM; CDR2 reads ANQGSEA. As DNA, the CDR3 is TGCAGCGTTGAATTTGTGCAGACTTACCAAGAGACCCAGTACTTC. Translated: CSVEFVQTYQETQYF.

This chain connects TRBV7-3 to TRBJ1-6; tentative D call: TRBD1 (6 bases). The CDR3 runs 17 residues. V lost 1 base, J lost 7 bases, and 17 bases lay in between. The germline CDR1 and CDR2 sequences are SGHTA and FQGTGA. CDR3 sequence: CASSLSSRQVGNSPLHF. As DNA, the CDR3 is TGTGCCAGCAGCTTAAGTTCCAGACAGGTGGGGAATTCACCCCTCCACTTT. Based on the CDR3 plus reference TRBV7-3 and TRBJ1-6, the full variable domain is GAGVSQTPSNKVTEKGKYVELRCDPISGHTALYWYRQSLGQGPEFLIYFQGTGAADDSGLPNDRFFAVRPEGSVSTLKIQRTERGDSAVYLCASSLSSRQVGNSPLHFGNGTRLTVT.